The 25 T cell receptor beta chains below were found in one sample sequenced in a study of blood T cell repertoires in COVID-19 (dated by TCRdb to 2018 to 2021). Library construction relied on the immunoSEQ multiplex PCR assay. TCRdb obtained this table from immuneACCESS and retained in-frame rearrangements with V and J assigned. These tables miss some clones; where compared with another copy, unresolved V genes account for less than half of the shortfall, and the remainder is unexplained. Within this sample are around 160,000 clones, with under 90% of them counted one time only. Approximately 38% of the sample rests with the top ten. Sequenced input: peripheral blood. Every receptor here comes from a human donor in a cohort sampled during active COVID-19.

The genes are TRBV2 and TRBJ2-2; 8 bases fit TRBD2. Germline CDR1 reads SNHLY; CDR2 reads FYNNEI. Germline trimming cut 7 bases from V and 4 bases from J; bases unmatched to any gene: 8. This CDR3 has 15 residues. The CDR3 spells CASNPGRGRTGELFF. Written as DNA, the CDR3 is TGTGCCAGCAACCCCGGGAGGGGTCGCACCGGGGAGCTGTTTTTT.

The rearrangement joins TRBV3-1 (or the pseudogene TRBV3-2) to TRBJ2-5; 13 bases are shared with TRBD2. This CDR3 spans 16 amino acids. V was pared by 4 bases and J by 3 bases, with 5 bases of the junction left unmatched. Germline CDR1 and CDR2: LGHDT and YNNKEL (reference sequence). CDR3 region: CASSPTGTSGEETQYF. CDR3 nucleotide sequence: TGTGCCAGCAGCCCGACCGGGACTAGCGGGGAAGAGACCCAGTACTTC.

The rearrangement uses TRBV4-3 and TRBJ1-5; D possibly corresponds to TRBD1 (5 bases). V was cut by 11 bases and J by 7 bases, with 21 bases left in between. Germline V CDR1 and CDR2: LGHNA, YSLEER. The CDR3 runs to 14 residues. The CDR3 protein is CASLPQGDGQPQHF. CDR3 nucleotide sequence: TGCGCCTCTTTACCTCAGGGTGATGGCCAGCCCCAGCATTTT.

This clone has a single count. This sequence joins TRBV7-2 and TRBJ1-2; D is uncertain. Per germline, CDR1 SGHTA and CDR2 FQGNSA. V shed 5 bases and J shed 0 bases, with 7 bases lying between them. The CDR3 length is 13 residues. CDR3 bases: TGTGCCAGCAGCGTTTATCCTAACTATGGCTACACCTTC. Its protein product is CASSVYPNYGYTF.

This sequence joins TRBV4-3 and TRBJ2-2, with D unclear. The V end lost 4 bases, the J end lost 1 base, and 16 bases lay between the germline ends. The germline V gene encodes CDR1 LGHNA and CDR2 YSLEER. CDR3 length equals 17 residues. CDR3 in amino acids: CASSLLMNSLNTGELFF. The CDR3 DNA is TGCGCCAGCAGCCTTCTGATGAACTCCCTGAACACCGGGGAGCTGTTTTTT.

The chain uses TRBV19 and TRBJ1-5; 7 nucleotides match TRBD1. Germline trimming cut 5 bases from V and 2 bases from J; bases unmatched to any gene: 9. CDR1 is LNHDA, CDR2 SQIVND, per germline (reference sequence). The CDR3 contains 16 residues. CDR3 bases: TGTGCCAGTAGTGTCCGCAGGGGGTCGGGCAATCAGCCCCAGCATTTT. Amino acids: CASSVRRGSGNQPQHF.

The V and J genes are TRBV5-1 and TRBJ2-5, with 8 bases aligning to TRBD1. The CDR3 is 16 residues long. Germline V gene lookup returns CDR1 SGHRS and CDR2 YFSETQ. V gave up 4 bases and J gave up 4 bases; unmatched junction bases: 12. CDR3 coding DNA: TGCGCCAGCAGCAAGCGGGCTGGCAGGGGGCCAGAGACCCAGTACTTC. Protein sequence: CASSKRAGRGPETQYF.

In regard to this clone: Other DNA sequences in this sample translate to the same CDR3. V usage is TRBV28 and J usage is TRBJ1-2, with unresolved D. The CDR3 is 13 residues long. With 5 bases removed from V and 4 bases from J, the gap between germline ends came to 11 bases. From germline, CDR1 is MDHEN and CDR2 SYDVKM. CDR3 loop: CASSPRGSYGYTF. For the CDR3, the DNA is TGTGCCAGCAGTCCCCGGGGTAGCTATGGCTACACCTTC.

The chain combines TRBV6-5 with TRBJ2-6, with 8 bases fitting TRBD1. CDR3 size: 16 residues. The J segment lost 2 bases and the V segment lost 4 bases, leaving 4 bases of the junction unmatched. From germline, CDR1 is MNHEY and CDR2 SVGAGI. The CDR3 protein is CASSFAGGAGANVLTF. DNA of the CDR3: TGTGCCAGCAGTTTCGCAGGGGGCGCTGGGGCCAACGTCCTGACTTTC.

V is TRBV27 and J is TRBJ2-1; no definite D call. V lost 6 bases and J 2 bases, leaving 8 bases between the germline ends. The CDR3 is 13 residues long. Germline assignment: CDR1 MNHEY and CDR2 SMNVEV (reference sequence). The CDR3 loop is CASSPRAYNEQFF. The CDR3 coding sequence is TGTGCCAGCAGCCCAAGAGCCTACAATGAGCAGTTCTTC.

The chain uses TRBV10-1 and TRBJ2-7, with 9 bases lining up with TRBD1. The germline V gene has CDR1 WNHNN and CDR2 SYGVQD (reference sequence). The CDR3 is made up of 14 amino acids. Trimming cost V 6 bases and J 6 bases; bases outside gene matches: 9. The CDR3: CASSETGGGSEQYF. CDR3 DNA: TGCGCCAGCAGCGAAACAGGGGGCGGTTCCGAGCAGTACTTC.

The chain is built from TRBV24-1 and TRBJ2-3; maybe TRBD2 (5 bases). The CDR3 is made up of 16 amino acids. With 6 bases removed from V and 2 bases from J, the gap between germline ends came to 17 bases. Germline-derived CDR1 and CDR2 are KGHDR and SFDVKD. The CDR3 region is CATSPHFGGLTDTQYF. CDR3 in DNA: TGTGCCACCAGTCCCCACTTCGGAGGCCTCACAGATACGCAGTATTTT.

J is TRBJ1-5 and V is TRBV28, with 11 bases matching TRBD1. This CDR3 spans 15 amino acids. CDR1 is MDHEN and CDR2 is SYDVKM in the germline V gene. The junction had 7 bases not matched to a gene; V was cut back by 7 bases and J by 5 bases. DNA of the CDR3: TGTGCCAGCACCCCTCCGGGACAGGGGGATCAGCCCCAGCATTTT. The encoded protein is CASTPPGQGDQPQHF.

The chain carries TRBV4-3 and TRBJ1-2; D remains ambiguous. From germline, CDR1 is LGHNA and CDR2 YSLEER. Trimming shortened V by 1 base and J by 5 bases, and 8 bases separated the two germline ends. The CDR3 consists of 13 residues. This CDR3 is CASSQGGTYGYTF. CDR3 sequence (DNA): TGCGCCAGCAGCCAAGGAGGCACTTATGGCTACACCTTC.

A few counts support this clone. CDR3 amino acids: CASSLQTGLDQPQHF. Written as DNA, the CDR3 is TGTGCCAGCAGCCTACAGACAGGGTTGGATCAGCCCCAGCATTTT. The rearrangement joins TRBV7-9 to TRBJ1-5, with TRBD1 matching 7 bases. Germline V lookup: CDR1 SEHNR, CDR2 FQNEAQ (reference sequence). V was pared by 5 bases and J by 5 bases, with 9 bases of the junction left unmatched. CDR3 size: 15 residues.

This clone was counted a single time. The chain combines TRBV29-1 with TRBJ1-4; possibly TRBD1 for D (5 bases). Germline values: CDR1 SQVTM, CDR2 ANQGSEA. V was shortened by 4 bases and J by 7 bases, with 13 bases between the two germline ends. The CDR3 covers 13 residues. In nucleotides, the CDR3 is TGCAGCGTTGGCGGGGCGCCGGGTGAAAAACTGTTTTTT. Its protein product is CSVGGAPGEKLFF.

This sequence joins TRBV21-1 and TRBJ2-7; TRBD2 was called by the table and not checked on the DNA. TRBV21-1 is an annotated pseudogene. The CDR3 totals 13 residues. CDR3 in DNA: TGTGCCAGCACCCACGTGAGCTCCTACGAGCAGTACTTC. Encoded protein: CASTHVSSYEQYF.

V and J are TRBV28 and TRBJ1-5; D may be TRBD1 (5 bases). Germline assignment: CDR1 MDHEN and CDR2 SYDVKM. V was pared by 6 bases and J by 1 base, with 13 bases between. The CDR3 is 15 residues long. The CDR3: CASRSPQGSNQPQHF. Written as DNA, the CDR3 is TGTGCCAGCAGATCTCCTCAGGGAAGCAATCAGCCCCAGCATTTT.

V usage is TRBV4-2 and J usage is TRBJ1-2; D uncertain. The CDR3 runs 18 residues. Between the trimmed V and J ends, which lost 0 bases and 2 bases, there was a span of 19 bases. Looked up from germline, CDR1 is LGHNA and CDR2 is YNFKEQ. The CDR3 spells CASSQDWTRVAGNYGYTF. In DNA, the CDR3 is TGTGCCAGCAGCCAAGATTGGACGCGGGTGGCGGGGAACTATGGCTACACCTTC.

This sequence joins TRBV3-1 (or the pseudogene TRBV3-2) and TRBJ1-5, with 8 bases lining up with TRBD1. This CDR3 has 15 amino acids. Germline assignment: CDR1 LGHDT and CDR2 YNNKEL (reference sequence). V lost 4 bases, J lost 5 bases, and 7 bases stayed unmatched. The CDR3 bases are TGTGCCAGCAGCCCCCTGACAGGGGCAGATCAGCCCCAGCATTTT. Translation gives CASSPLTGADQPQHF.

CDR3 amino acids: CASSLVSGTGGSEQYF. DNA for the CDR3: TGTGCCAGCAGCTTAGTATCCGGGACAGGGGGAAGCGAGCAGTACTTC. V is TRBV7-9 and J is TRBJ2-7; 11 bases are shared with TRBD1. CDR1 is SEHNR, CDR2 FQNEAQ, per germline (reference sequence). There are 16 residues in the CDR3. Trimming took 1 base from V and 6 from J; bases not matched to a gene: 8.

The V gene is TRBV20-1, the J gene TRBJ2-1, with 8 nucleotides matching TRBD1. Germline V gene lookup returns CDR1 DFQATT and CDR2 SNEGSKA (reference sequence). J lost 15 bases, V lost 6 bases, and 10 bases had no gene match. This CDR3 is built from 11 residues. This chain's CDR3 is CSASDRGNAFF. CDR3 sequence (DNA): TGCAGTGCCTCCGACAGGGGAAATGCGTTCTTC.

The genes are TRBV7-2 and TRBJ1-1, with a weak D call TRBD1 (6 bases). Trimming removed 6 bases at V and 2 bases at J, with 10 bases between. Germline assignment: CDR1 SGHTA and CDR2 FQGNSA. The CDR3 runs to 13 residues. The CDR3 protein is CASRIQGNTEAFF. The CDR3 DNA follows: TGTGCCAGCAGGATACAGGGTAACACTGAAGCTTTCTTT.

A word on this clone: At one of its ends the junction is not consistent with the germline gene, which may arise from a read error. The chain has TRBV6-1 and TRBJ2-5, with 15 bases lining up with TRBD2. The CDR3 totals 16 residues. Per the germline V gene, CDR1 is MNHNS and CDR2 is SASEGT. This chain's CDR3 is CASREGLAGGRETQYF. Written as DNA, the CDR3 is TGTGCCAGCAGGGAAGGACTAGCGGGGGGGCGAGAGACCCAGTACTTC.

The chain links TRBV2 to TRBJ2-5; 10 positions match TRBD2. The CDR3 runs 15 residues. The trim removed 7 bases at V and 5 bases at J, leaving 10 bases unmatched. The germline gives CDR1 SNHLY, CDR2 FYNNEI. The CDR3 loop is CASNRAGGLSETQYF. In nucleotides, the CDR3 is TGTGCCAGCAATCGAGCGGGGGGGCTGTCGGAGACCCAGTACTTC.